Shown below are 30 T cell receptor beta chains from a single sample sequenced in a study of blood T cell repertoires in COVID-19. Libraries were prepared by immunoSEQ multiplex PCR; TCRdb keeps only in-frame clonotypes and omits some of them. Of 300,000 to 500,000 clones in the sample, roughly 90% were seen once. What was sequenced was PBMCs or T cells enriched from blood (not recorded which). The receptors were sampled from a woman in her forties with acute COVID-19.

This clone turned up a few times. The chain employs TRBV29-1 and TRBJ1-1; 10 bases agree with TRBD1. The J segment lost 4 bases and the V segment lost 6 bases, leaving 5 bases of the junction unmatched. The V gene's germline CDR1 is SQVTM and CDR2 ANQGSEA. This CDR3 has 13 amino acids. The CDR3 nucleotides read TGCAGCGTACTGACAGGGGGCGGCACTGAAGCTTTCTTT. This codes for CSVLTGGGTEAFF. Combining the CDR3 with reference TRBV29-1 and TRBJ1-1 gives the whole variable domain SAVISQKPSRDICQRGTSLTIQCQVDSQVTMMFWYRQQPGQSLTLIATANQGSEATYESGFVIDKFPISRPNLTFSTLTVSNMSPEDSSIYLCSVLTGGGTEAFFGQGTRLTVV.

V usage is TRBV27 and J usage is TRBJ1-2; 9 nucleotides match TRBD1. Germline trimming cut 6 bases from V and 4 bases from J; bases unmatched to any gene: 9. CDR3 length: 15 residues. Germline loops: CDR1 MNHEY, CDR2 SMNVEV (reference sequence). CDR3 nucleotides: TGTGCCAGCAGGACTACAGGGGGCTCAAGCTATGGCTACACCTTC. Translation gives CASRTTGGSSYGYTF.

The chain links TRBV7-9 to TRBJ1-4; D unresolved. CDR1 and CDR2 (germline): SEHNR, FQNEAQ (reference sequence). With 8 bases removed from V and 5 bases from J, the gap between germline ends came to 3 bases. There are 10 residues in the CDR3. The DNA of the CDR3 is TGTGCCAGCGGCAATGAAAAACTGTTTTTT. Translating gives CASGNEKLFF. Filled out from reference TRBV7-9 and TRBJ1-4, the complete variable domain reads DTGVSQNPRHKITKRGQNVTFRCDPISEHNRLYWYRQTLGQGPEFLTYFQNEAQLEKSRLLSDRFSAERPKGSFSTLEIQRTEQGDSAMYLCASGNEKLFFGSGTQLSVL.

Regarding this clone: The same CDR3 also results from other DNA sequences found in this sample. This rearrangement joins TRBV5-6 to TRBJ2-7; TRBD2 might be the D (6 bases). CDR1 is SGHDT, CDR2 YYEEEE, per germline. The CDR3 extends over 12 amino acids. V lost 0 bases and J 5 bases, leaving 6 bases between the germline ends. This chain's CDR3 is CASSLGGDEQYF. The CDR3 coding sequence is TGTGCCAGCAGCTTGGGCGGGGACGAGCAGTACTTC.

The gene calls are TRBV19 and TRBJ1-5; 8 bases agree with TRBD1. V shed 10 bases, J shed 1 base, and the junction held 3 bases outside the gene matches. The CDR3 is 13 amino acids. CDR1 and CDR2 (germline): LNHDA, SQIVND (reference sequence). The chain's CDR3 is CATGGMSNQPQHF. Written as DNA, the CDR3 is TGTGCCACAGGGGGCATGAGCAATCAGCCCCAGCATTTT. The full variable domain, its missing parts supplied by reference TRBV19 and TRBJ1-5, is DGGITQSPKYLFRKEGQNVTLSCEQNLNHDAMYWYRQDPGQGLRLIYYSQIVNDFQKGDIAEGYSVSREKKESFPLTVTSAQKNPTAFYLCATGGMSNQPQHFGDGTRLSIL.

V is TRBV2 and J is TRBJ1-6; D not certain. Trimming removed 3 bases at V and 19 bases at J, with 10 bases between. In germline, CDR1 is SNHLY, CDR2 FYNNEI. CDR3 length equals 10 residues. For the CDR3, the DNA is TGTGCCAGCAGTGATGTGGCTCTTCACTTT. Its protein is CASSDVALHF.

The chain is built from TRBV5-1 and TRBJ2-1, with TRBD2 identical over 13 bases. Trimming took 4 bases from V and 5 from J; bases not matched to a gene: 9. From germline, CDR1 is SGHRS and CDR2 YFSETQ. The length of the CDR3 is 17 residues. The CDR3 DNA reads as TGCGCCAGCAGCCCTACTAGCGGGGGGGCTATCAACAATGAGCAGTTCTTC. Residues: CASSPTSGGAINNEQFF.

The chain couples TRBV19 to TRBJ2-1; 8 positions agree with TRBD2. The germline CDR1 and CDR2 sequences are LNHDA and SQIVND (reference sequence). After removal of 6 bases from V and 6 bases from J, the junction contained 7 bases not matched to a gene. The CDR3 runs 14 residues. The CDR3 protein is CASRDAGGFNEQFF. As DNA, the CDR3 is TGTGCCAGTAGGGACGCGGGGGGTTTCAATGAGCAGTTCTTC.

The chain recombines TRBV14 with TRBJ2-5, with 13 bases that match TRBD2. The CDR3 has 15 amino acids. The ends lost 4 bases at V and 4 bases at J; junction bases unmatched: 3. Germline V CDR1 and CDR2: SGHDN, FVKESK. The CDR3 loop reads CASSLWTSGGETQYF. CDR3 nucleotides: TGTGCCAGCAGCCTTTGGACTAGCGGGGGAGAGACCCAGTACTTC.

This chain connects TRBV2 to TRBJ1-5; weak D call: TRBD1 (6 bases). This CDR3 region has 16 residues. Germline CDR1 reads SNHLY; CDR2 reads FYNNEI. Between the trimmed V and J ends, which lost 6 bases and 2 bases, there was a span of 17 bases. In nucleotides, the CDR3 is TGTGCCAGCAGACTATCGACAGGTCTCGGCAATCAGCCCCAGCATTTT. This encodes CASRLSTGLGNQPQHF.

This chain connects TRBV11-2 to TRBJ2-2, with 8 bases fitting TRBD1. The V segment lost 1 base and the J segment 7 bases; nucleotides outside the gene matches: 5. Looked up from germline, CDR1 is SGHAT and CDR2 is FQNNGV. The CDR3 loop spans 15 amino acids. CDR3 sequence (DNA): TGTGCCAGCAGCTTAGCCCGCAGGGGGCGCGGGGAGCTGTTTTTT. Amino acid sequence: CASSLARRGRGELFF.

The CDR3 here is CASSPPTNTGELFF. Written as DNA, the CDR3 is TGTGCCAGCAGCCCGCCTACGAACACCGGGGAGCTGTTTTTT. V and J are TRBV3-1 (or the pseudogene TRBV3-2) and TRBJ2-2; D gene ambiguous. Germline V CDR1 and CDR2: LGHDT, YNNKEL (reference sequence). V gave up 4 bases and J gave up 0 bases, with 6 bases separating them. The CDR3 is 14 residues long.

The chain combines TRBV7-2 with TRBJ2-1; 10 positions agree with TRBD2. This CDR3 region has 16 residues. Trimming at V came to 2 bases and at J to 8 bases, leaving 9 bases not matched to a gene. Germline V gives CDR1 SGHTA, CDR2 FQGNSA. CDR3 DNA sequence: TGTGCCAGCAGCTTAAAGCCAGCGGGGGGGCCTCATGAGCAGTTCTTC. It translates to CASSLKPAGGPHEQFF.

The CDR3 DNA reads as TGTGCCAGCAGCCCGACCCTCTGGGGGGGCAGCTCCTACGAGCAGTACTTC. The encoded protein is CASSPTLWGGSSYEQYF. V and J are TRBV3-1 (or the pseudogene TRBV3-2) and TRBJ2-7; D is perhaps TRBD2 (7 bases). This CDR3 comprises 17 residues. V gave up 4 bases and J gave up 0 bases, with 19 bases separating them. Germline V gene lookup returns CDR1 LGHDT and CDR2 YNNKEL (reference sequence).

The rearrangement joins TRBV12-5 to TRBJ1-4; maybe TRBD1 (6 bases). V was clipped by 7 bases and J by 3 bases, with 15 bases between them. Germline CDR1 is LGHNT and CDR2 is FRNRAP. The CDR3 length is 15 residues. For the CDR3, the DNA is TGTGCTAGTGACACTTTACAGGGTCCTAATGAAAAACTGTTTTTT. Its protein product is CASDTLQGPNEKLFF.

This rearrangement joins TRBV4-1 to TRBJ1-6; 7 bases match TRBD1. V shed 1 base and J 8 bases; nucleotides not matched to a gene: 8. Germline lookup yields CDR1 MGHRA and CDR2 YSYEKL. The CDR3 is 16 amino acids. Here the CDR3 reads CASSQGSTGWDSPLHF. The CDR3, as DNA: TGCGCCAGCAGCCAAGGTTCGACAGGGTGGGATTCACCCCTCCACTTT.

This clone was counted a few times. The CDR3 here is CASSFPGTRTYEQYF. DNA of the CDR3: TGTGCCAGCAGCTTCCCCGGGACACGGACTTACGAGCAGTACTTC. The chain is built from TRBV5-6 and TRBJ2-7, with a possible D match to TRBD1 (6 bases). The V end lost 2 bases, the J end lost 4 bases, and 16 bases lay between the germline ends. The CDR3 loop spans 15 amino acids. CDR1 SGHDT and CDR2 YYEEEE come from the germline V gene.

CDR3 sequence reads: CASSPRGMGTEAFF. Here the CDR3 DNA reads TGCGCCAGCAGCCCCAGGGGAATGGGCACTGAAGCTTTCTTT. The chain recombines TRBV4-1 with TRBJ1-1; D possibly corresponds to TRBD1 (6 bases). V was shortened by 4 bases and J by 4 bases, with 13 bases between the two germline ends. Germline values: CDR1 MGHRA, CDR2 YSYEKL. This CDR3 has 14 amino acids.

This clone was recorded only once. V is TRBV11-3 and J is TRBJ2-3; D possibly corresponds to TRBD2 (7 bases). In germline, CDR1 is SGHNT, CDR2 YENEEA. This CDR3 has 16 residues. Trimming took 7 bases from V and 1 from J, leaving 18 bases between them. The chain's CDR3 is CASNKGGKDGTDTQYF. Here the CDR3 DNA reads TGTGCCAGCAACAAGGGGGGGAAGGATGGCACAGATACGCAGTATTTT.

This clone was seen a single time. The rearrangement links TRBV30 to TRBJ2-1, with 8 bases identical to TRBD1. V trimming: 5 bases; J trimming: 0 bases; junction bases outside the gene matches: 6. Germline assignment: CDR1 GTSNPN and CDR2 SVGIG (reference sequence). The CDR3 spans 15 residues. CDR3 DNA sequence: TGTGCCTGGGGACAGGGTTCGAGCTCCTACAATGAGCAGTTCTTC. Residues: CAWGQGSSSYNEQFF.

This sequence joins TRBV3-1 (or the pseudogene TRBV3-2) and TRBJ1-4; 7 bases agree with TRBD1. The V gene's germline CDR1 is LGHDT and CDR2 YNNKEL (reference sequence). V trimming: 4 bases; J trimming: 7 bases; junction bases outside the gene matches: 6. This CDR3 is built from 14 residues. For the CDR3, the DNA is TGTGCCAGCAGCCTTGGACAGGTGGCTGAAAAACTGTTTTTT. It is translated as CASSLGQVAEKLFF.

The chain carries TRBV6-2 or TRBV6-3 and TRBJ2-1; possibly TRBD2 for D (5 bases). The germline V gene encodes CDR1 MNHEY and CDR2 SVGEGT. This CDR3 is built from 12 residues. Trimming cost V 4 bases and J 9 bases, with 10 bases left between them. CDR3 region: CASSSLGSEQFF. Written as DNA, the CDR3 is TGTGCCAGCAGTTCTTTAGGGAGTGAGCAGTTCTTC.

The chain combines TRBV11-2 with TRBJ2-7; D is perhaps TRBD2 (6 bases). Trimming cost V 5 bases and J 3 bases, with 17 bases left between them. Germline CDR1 is SGHAT and CDR2 is FQNNGV. The CDR3 is 15 amino acids. The chain's CDR3 is CASSRRGDASYEQYF. CDR3 bases: TGTGCCAGCAGCCGGAGGGGCGACGCAAGCTACGAGCAGTACTTC.

This clone was picked up a small number of times. In DNA, the CDR3 is TGTGCCAGCAGTGCCGGACAGCCAACTAATGAAAAACTGTTTTTT. Protein product: CASSAGQPTNEKLFF. The rearrangement links TRBV2 to TRBJ1-4, with TRBD1 as a possible D gene (6 bases). This CDR3 contains 15 residues. Germline V gene data show CDR1 as SNHLY and CDR2 as FYNNEI. V shed 4 bases and J shed 0 bases, with 9 bases lying between them.

The rearrangement uses TRBV7-8 and TRBJ2-3; D perhaps matches TRBD1 (5 bases). The CDR3 runs 15 residues. The germline V gene has CDR1 SGHVS and CDR2 FQNEAQ. The V and J ends lost 1 base and 4 bases respectively, with 12 bases between them. This chain's CDR3 is CASSLESVGADTQYF. The CDR3 nucleotides read TGTGCCAGCAGCTTAGAGTCGGTAGGGGCAGATACGCAGTATTTT.

The rearrangement links TRBV15 to TRBJ2-5, with no clear D. This CDR3 is built from 14 residues. V lost 0 bases to trimming and J lost 3 bases, with 8 bases between them. Germline-derived CDR1 and CDR2 are LNHNV and YYDKDF (reference sequence). The CDR3 is CATSRDILEETQYF. The CDR3 coding sequence is TGTGCCACCAGCAGAGATATCCTAGAAGAGACCCAGTACTTC.

The chain uses TRBV30 and TRBJ1-4; D uncertain. Germline-derived CDR1 and CDR2 are GTSNPN and SVGIG (reference sequence). The germline V and J ends were trimmed by 5 bases and 8 bases, with 12 bases remaining between them. This CDR3 is built from 12 residues. The CDR3 reads CAWGRDGEKLFF. CDR3 DNA: TGTGCCTGGGGCCGGGATGGAGAAAAACTGTTTTTT.

In DNA form, the CDR3 reads TGCAGCGTCAAGGATACGGGTAATGAAAAACTGTTTTTT. It translates to CSVKDTGNEKLFF. The gene calls are TRBV29-1 and TRBJ1-4, with D hard to call. The germline V and J ends were trimmed by 6 bases and 4 bases, with 12 bases remaining between them. This CDR3 spans 13 amino acids. Germline V gives CDR1 SQVTM, CDR2 ANQGSEA.

This chain links TRBV2 with TRBJ2-2; D is perhaps TRBD2 (5 bases). Trimming took 4 bases from V and 0 from J, leaving 12 bases between them. The CDR3 has 16 residues. From germline, CDR1 is SNHLY and CDR2 FYNNEI. CDR3 protein: CASSGRRVANTGELFF. The CDR3 nucleotides read TGTGCCAGCAGTGGTCGGCGGGTCGCGAACACCGGGGAGCTGTTTTTT.

The J gene is TRBJ2-3, the V gene TRBV6-5; 9 bases map to TRBD1. Trimming cost V 0 bases and J 6 bases; bases outside gene matches: 7. This CDR3 has 16 residues. Germline V gene lookup returns CDR1 MNHEY and CDR2 SVGAGI. CDR3 coding DNA: TGTGCCAGCAGTTACTCTGGGACAGGGTCGTTGGATACGCAGTATTTT. Protein sequence: CASSYSGTGSLDTQYF.